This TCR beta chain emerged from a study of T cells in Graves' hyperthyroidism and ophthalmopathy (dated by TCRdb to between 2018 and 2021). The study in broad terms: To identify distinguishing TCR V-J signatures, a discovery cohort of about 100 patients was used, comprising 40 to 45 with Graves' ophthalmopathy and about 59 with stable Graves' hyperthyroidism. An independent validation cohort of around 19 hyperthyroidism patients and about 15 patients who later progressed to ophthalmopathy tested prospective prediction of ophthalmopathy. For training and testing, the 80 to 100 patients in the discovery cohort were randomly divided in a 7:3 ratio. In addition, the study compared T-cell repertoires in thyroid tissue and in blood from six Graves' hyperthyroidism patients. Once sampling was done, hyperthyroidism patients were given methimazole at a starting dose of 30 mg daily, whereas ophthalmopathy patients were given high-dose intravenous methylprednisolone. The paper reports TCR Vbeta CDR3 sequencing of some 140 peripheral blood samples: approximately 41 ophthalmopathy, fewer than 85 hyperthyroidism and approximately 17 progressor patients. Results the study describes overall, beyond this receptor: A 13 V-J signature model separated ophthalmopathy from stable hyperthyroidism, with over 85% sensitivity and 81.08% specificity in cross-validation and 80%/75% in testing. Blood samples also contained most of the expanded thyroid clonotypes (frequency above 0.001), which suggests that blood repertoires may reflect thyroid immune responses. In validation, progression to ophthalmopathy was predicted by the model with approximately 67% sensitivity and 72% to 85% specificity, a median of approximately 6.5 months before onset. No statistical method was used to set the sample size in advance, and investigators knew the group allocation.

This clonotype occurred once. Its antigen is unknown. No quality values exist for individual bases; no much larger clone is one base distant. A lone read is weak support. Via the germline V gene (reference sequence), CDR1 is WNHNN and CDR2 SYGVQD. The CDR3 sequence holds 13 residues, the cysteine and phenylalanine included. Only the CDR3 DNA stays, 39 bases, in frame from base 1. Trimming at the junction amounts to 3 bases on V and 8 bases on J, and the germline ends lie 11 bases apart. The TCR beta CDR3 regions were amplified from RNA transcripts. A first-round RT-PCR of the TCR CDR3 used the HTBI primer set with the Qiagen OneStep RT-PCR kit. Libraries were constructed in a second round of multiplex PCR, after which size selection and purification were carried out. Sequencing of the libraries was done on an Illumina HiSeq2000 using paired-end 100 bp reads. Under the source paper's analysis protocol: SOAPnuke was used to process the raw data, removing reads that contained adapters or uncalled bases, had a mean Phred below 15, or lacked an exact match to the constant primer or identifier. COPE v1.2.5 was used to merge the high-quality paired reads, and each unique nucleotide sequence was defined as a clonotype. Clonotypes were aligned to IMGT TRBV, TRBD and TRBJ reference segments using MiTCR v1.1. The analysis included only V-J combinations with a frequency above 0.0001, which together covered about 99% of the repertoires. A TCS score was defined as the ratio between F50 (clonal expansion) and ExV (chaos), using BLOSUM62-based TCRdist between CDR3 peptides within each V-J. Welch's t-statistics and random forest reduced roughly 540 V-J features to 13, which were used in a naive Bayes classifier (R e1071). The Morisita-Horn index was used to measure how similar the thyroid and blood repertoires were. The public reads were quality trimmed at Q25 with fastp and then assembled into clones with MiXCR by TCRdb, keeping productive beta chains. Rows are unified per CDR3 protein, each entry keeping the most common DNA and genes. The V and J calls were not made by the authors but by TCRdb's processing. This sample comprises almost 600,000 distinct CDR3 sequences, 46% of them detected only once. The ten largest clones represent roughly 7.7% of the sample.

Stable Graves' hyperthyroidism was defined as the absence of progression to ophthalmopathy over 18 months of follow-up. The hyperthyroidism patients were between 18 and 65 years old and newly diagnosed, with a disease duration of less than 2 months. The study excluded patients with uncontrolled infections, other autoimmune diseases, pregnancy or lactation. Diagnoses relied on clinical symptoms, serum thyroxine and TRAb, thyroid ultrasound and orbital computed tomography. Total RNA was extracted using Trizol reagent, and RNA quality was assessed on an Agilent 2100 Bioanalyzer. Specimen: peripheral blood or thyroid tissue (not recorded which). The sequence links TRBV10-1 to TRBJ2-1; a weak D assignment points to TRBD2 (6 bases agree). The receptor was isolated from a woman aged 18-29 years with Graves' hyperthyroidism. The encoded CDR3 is CASSEVEGHEQFF. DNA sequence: TGCGCCAGCAGTGAAGTGGAGGGGCATGAGCAGTTCTTC.